A single sample is the source of the 3 T cell receptor beta chains below, sequenced in a study of blood T cell repertoires in COVID-19. Repertoires were generated with immunoSEQ multiplex PCR, while TCRdb's copy carries only in-frame clones and drops some. The table lists some 190,000 clones, 86% of them singletons. Sequencing was done on a sample of PBMCs or T cells enriched from blood (not recorded which). The receptors were sampled from a man between 40 and 49 years old with acute COVID-19.

This clone was seen many times. The rearrangement links TRBV5-1 to TRBJ2-7; the match to TRBD1 covers 7 bases. This CDR3 contains 13 residues. With V trimmed by 0 bases and J by 6 bases, 3 bases remained unmatched. CDR1 is SGHRS, CDR2 YFSETQ, per germline. CDR3 loop: CASSLEGAGEQYF. In DNA, the CDR3 is TGCGCCAGCAGCTTGGAGGGGGCGGGCGAGCAGTACTTC.

CDR3: CASSQDRLYNEQFF. The CDR3 region has the DNA TGCGCCAGCAGCCAAGATCGTCTTTACAATGAGCAGTTCTTC. V is TRBV4-3 and J is TRBJ2-1, with D uncertain. Trimming shortened V by 0 bases and J by 4 bases, and 7 bases separated the two germline ends. Germline CDR1 LGHNA, CDR2 YSLEER. The CDR3 length is 14 residues.

CDR3 bases: TGTGCCAGCTCACCACCGCAGGGCCTCCGAAAACTGTTTTTT. Amino acids: CASSPPQGLRKLFF. V and J are TRBV18 and TRBJ1-4, with D possibly matching TRBD1 (5 bases). Deletions cut 0 bases from V and 10 bases from J, with 12 bases between. Germline values: CDR1 KGHSH, CDR2 LQKENI. The CDR3 has 14 amino acids.